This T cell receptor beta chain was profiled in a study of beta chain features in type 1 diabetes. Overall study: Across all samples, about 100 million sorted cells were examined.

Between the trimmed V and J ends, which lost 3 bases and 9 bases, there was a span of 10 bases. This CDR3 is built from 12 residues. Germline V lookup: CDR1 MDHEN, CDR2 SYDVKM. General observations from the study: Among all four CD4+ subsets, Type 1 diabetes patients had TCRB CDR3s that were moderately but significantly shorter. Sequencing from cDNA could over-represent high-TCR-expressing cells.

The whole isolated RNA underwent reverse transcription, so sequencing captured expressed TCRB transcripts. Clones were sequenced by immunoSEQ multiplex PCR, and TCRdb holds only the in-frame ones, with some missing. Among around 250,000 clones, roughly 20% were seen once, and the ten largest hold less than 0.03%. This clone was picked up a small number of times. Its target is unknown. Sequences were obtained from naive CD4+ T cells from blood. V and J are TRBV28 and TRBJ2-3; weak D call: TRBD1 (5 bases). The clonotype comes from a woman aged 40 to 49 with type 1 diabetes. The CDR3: CASSFSQGTQYF. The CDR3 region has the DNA TGTGCCAGCAGTTTCTCGCAGGGCACGCAGTATTTT.